The clone carrying this TCR beta chain was seen ten or more times. Antigen: not known. The source of the sample is a study of CD8 T cells in ankylosing spondylitis. General observations from the study: One TCR beta motif, made up of 7 or 8 highly homologous variants, appeared characteristic of ankylosing spondylitis blood.

Germline values: CDR1 MNHNS, CDR2 SASEGT. V was shortened by 6 bases and J by 4 bases, with 18 bases between the two germline ends. The CDR3 runs 15 residues. Quantitative barcoded 5'-RACE was used to prepare TCR beta libraries. TCRdb passed the 5' RACE reads through MiXCR, listing each CDR3 protein once. The sample lists about 510,000 distinct CDR3 sequences, approximately 5.3% seen once, with 3.5% in the top ten. The V call is TRBV6-1, the J call TRBJ1-1, with a tentative D call TRBD1 (6 bases). The sample comprised blood, either unsorted or a sorted T cell fraction (not recorded which). The receptor was isolated from a male donor with ankylosing spondylitis. The CDR3 bases are TGTGCCAGCAGCATAACCAGAACAGGGATCACTGAAGCTTTCTTT. This encodes CASSITRTGITEAFF.